This T cell receptor (beta chain) was sequenced for a study of regulatory T cells in long-lasting Graves disease. Study overall: The antithyroid drugs taken by newly diagnosed Graves' patients had been used for under 3 months. Study-level findings and limits: Newly diagnosed Graves' patients had higher TCR diversity than persistent ones.

The time point denotes: newly diagnosed GD, antithyroid drugs for less than 3 months. Isolated PBMC RNA provided the starting material for the TCR library. iRepertoire HTBI primers and Arm-PCR of CDR3 regions built TCR beta libraries. MiXCR, run by TCRdb on the multiplex PCR reads, gives a single entry per CDR3 protein. The sample records roughly 610,000 distinct CDR3 sequences, roughly 16% being singletons. This clonotype was detected ten times or more. Its specificity is not known. This same sample was also taken into another study, of T cells in Graves' hyperthyroidism and ophthalmopathy. That study adds: Diagnosis rested on symptoms, serum thyroxine and TRAb, thyroid ultrasound, and orbital computed tomography. Researchers found most expanded thyroid clonotypes above 0.001 in blood as well.

The sample was peripheral blood mononuclear cells (PBMCs), taken at new diagnosis, from a patient treated with antithyroid drugs. The receptor was isolated from a young woman with Graves disease.

Written as DNA, the CDR3 is TGTGCCAGCAATACAGGACTAGCCAAAAACATTCAGTACTTC. This translates into CASNTGLAKNIQYF. The chain has TRBV28 and TRBJ2-4; D is perhaps TRBD1 or TRBD2 (5 bases each). Germline CDR1 and CDR2: MDHEN and SYDVKM. The CDR3 consists of 14 residues. V was pared by 7 bases and J by 0 bases, with 10 bases between.